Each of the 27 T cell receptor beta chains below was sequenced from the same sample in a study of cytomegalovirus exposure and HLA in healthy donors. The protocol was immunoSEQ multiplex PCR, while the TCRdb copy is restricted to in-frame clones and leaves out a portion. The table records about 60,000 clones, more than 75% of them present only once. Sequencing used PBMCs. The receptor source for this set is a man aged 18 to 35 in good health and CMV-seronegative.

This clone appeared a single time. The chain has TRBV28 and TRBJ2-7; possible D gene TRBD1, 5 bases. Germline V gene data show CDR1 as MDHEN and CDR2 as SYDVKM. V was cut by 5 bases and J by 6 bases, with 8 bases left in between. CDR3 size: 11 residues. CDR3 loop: CASSGAIEQYF. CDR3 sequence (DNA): TGTGCCAGCAGTGGGGCCATCGAGCAGTACTTC.

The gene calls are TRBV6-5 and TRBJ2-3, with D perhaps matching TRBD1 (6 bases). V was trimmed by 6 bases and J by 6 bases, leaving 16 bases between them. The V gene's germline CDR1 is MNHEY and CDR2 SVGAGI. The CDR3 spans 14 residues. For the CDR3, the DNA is TGTGCCAGCAGCCCGATTGGGGGCCCGGATACGCAGTATTTT. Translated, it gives CASSPIGGPDTQYF.

CDR3 sequence (DNA): TGTGCCAGCAGTTTAGGAGACAGGGGTGCAGGAGCTTTCTTT. It specifies CASSLGDRGAGAFF. The J gene is TRBJ1-1, the V gene TRBV28, with TRBD1 matching over 8 bases. J lost 10 bases, V lost 2 bases, and 9 bases had no gene match. The CDR3 is 14 amino acids. CDR1 and CDR2 (germline): MDHEN, SYDVKM.

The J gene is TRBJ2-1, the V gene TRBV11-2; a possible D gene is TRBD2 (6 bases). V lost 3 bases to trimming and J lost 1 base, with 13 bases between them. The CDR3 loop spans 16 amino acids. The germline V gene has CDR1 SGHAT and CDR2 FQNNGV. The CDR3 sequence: CASSFVVRGSYNEQFF. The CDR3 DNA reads TGTGCCAGCAGCTTTGTCGTCCGGGGGTCCTACAATGAGCAGTTCTTC. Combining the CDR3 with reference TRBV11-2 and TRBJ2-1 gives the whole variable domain EAGVAQSPRYKIIEKRQSVAFWCNPISGHATLYWYQQILGQGPKLLIQFQNNGVVDDSQLPKDRFSAERLKGVDSTLKIQPAKLEDSAVYLCASSFVVRGSYNEQFFGPGTRLTVL.

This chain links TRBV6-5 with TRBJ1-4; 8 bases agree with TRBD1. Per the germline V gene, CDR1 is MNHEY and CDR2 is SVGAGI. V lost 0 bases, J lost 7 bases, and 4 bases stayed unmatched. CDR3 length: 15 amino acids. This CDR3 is CASSYSTGAGEKLFF. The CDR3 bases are TGTGCCAGCAGTTACTCGACAGGGGCGGGTGAAAAACTGTTTTTT.

CDR3 bases: TGTGCCTGGAGGGGGAGGGACAGGGTAGAGACCCAGTACTTC. Its translation is CAWRGRDRVETQYF. The V and J genes are TRBV30 and TRBJ2-5, with 9 positions matching TRBD1. CDR1 and CDR2 (germline): GTSNPN, SVGIG (reference sequence). CDR3 length: 14 residues. The V gene end was trimmed by 3 bases and the J gene end by 4 bases; junction bases not matched to a gene: 6.

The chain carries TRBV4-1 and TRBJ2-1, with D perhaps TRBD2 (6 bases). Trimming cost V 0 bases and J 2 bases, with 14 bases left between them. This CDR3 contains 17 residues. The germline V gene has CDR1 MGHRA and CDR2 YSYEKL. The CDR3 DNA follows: TGCGCCAGCAGCCAAGAGGTCGGCGGAGGGACCTACAATGAGCAGTTCTTC. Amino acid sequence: CASSQEVGGGTYNEQFF.

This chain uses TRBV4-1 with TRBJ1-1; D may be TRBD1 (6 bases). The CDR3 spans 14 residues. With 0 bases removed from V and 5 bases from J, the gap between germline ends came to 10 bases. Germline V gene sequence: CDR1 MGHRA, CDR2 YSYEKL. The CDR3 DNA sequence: TGCGCCAGCAGCCAAGAGACAGGTCGAACTGAAGCTTTCTTT. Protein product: CASSQETGRTEAFF.

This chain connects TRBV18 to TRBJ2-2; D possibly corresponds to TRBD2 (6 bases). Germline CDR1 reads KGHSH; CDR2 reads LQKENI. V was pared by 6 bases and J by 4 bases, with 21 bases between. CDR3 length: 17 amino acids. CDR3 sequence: CASSLARMAGSTGELFF. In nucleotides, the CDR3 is TGTGCCAGCTCCCTGGCCCGAATGGCGGGATCCACCGGGGAGCTGTTTTTT.

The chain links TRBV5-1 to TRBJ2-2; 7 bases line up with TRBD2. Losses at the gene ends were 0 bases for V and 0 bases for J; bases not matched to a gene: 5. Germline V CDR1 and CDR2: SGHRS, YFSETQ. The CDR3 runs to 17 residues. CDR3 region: CASSLAGLAANTGELFF. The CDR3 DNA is TGCGCCAGCAGCTTGGCCGGTCTAGCGGCGAACACCGGGGAGCTGTTTTTT.

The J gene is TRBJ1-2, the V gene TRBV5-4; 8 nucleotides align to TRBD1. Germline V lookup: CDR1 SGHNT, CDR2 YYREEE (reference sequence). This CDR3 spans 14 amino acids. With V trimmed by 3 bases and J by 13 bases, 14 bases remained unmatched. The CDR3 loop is CASSSPGQEPVGTF. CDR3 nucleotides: TGTGCCAGCAGCTCACCGGGACAGGAGCCCGTGGGCACCTTC. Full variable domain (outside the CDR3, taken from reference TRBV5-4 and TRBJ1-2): ETGVTQSPTHLIKTRGQQVTLRCSSQSGHNTVSWYQQALGQGPQFIFQYYREEENGRGNFPPRFSGLQFPNYSSELNVNALELDDSALYLCASSSPGQEPVGTFGSGTRLTVV.

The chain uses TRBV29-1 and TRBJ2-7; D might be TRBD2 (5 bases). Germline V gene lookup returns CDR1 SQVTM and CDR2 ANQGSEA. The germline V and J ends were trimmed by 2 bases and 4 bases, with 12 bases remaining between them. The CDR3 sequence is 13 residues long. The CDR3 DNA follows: TGCAGCGTTGAACTCCCGGACTCATACGAGCAGTACTTC. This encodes CSVELPDSYEQYF.

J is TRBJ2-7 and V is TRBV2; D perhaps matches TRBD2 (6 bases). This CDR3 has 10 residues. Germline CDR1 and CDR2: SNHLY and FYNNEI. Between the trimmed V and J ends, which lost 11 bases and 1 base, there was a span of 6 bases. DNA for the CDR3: TGTGCCGCGGGATCCTACGAGCAGTACTTC. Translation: CAAGSYEQYF.

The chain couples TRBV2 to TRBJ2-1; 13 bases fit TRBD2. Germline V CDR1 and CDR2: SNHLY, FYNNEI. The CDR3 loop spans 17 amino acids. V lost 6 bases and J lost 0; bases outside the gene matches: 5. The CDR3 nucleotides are TGTGCCAGCAGCGAACTAGCGGGAGGGCCCTCCTACAATGAGCAGTTCTTC. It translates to CASSELAGGPSYNEQFF.

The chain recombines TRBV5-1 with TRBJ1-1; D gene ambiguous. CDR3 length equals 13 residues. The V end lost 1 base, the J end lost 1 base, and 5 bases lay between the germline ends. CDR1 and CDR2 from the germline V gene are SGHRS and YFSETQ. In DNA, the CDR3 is TGCGCCAGCAGCTTGCCTACGAACACTGAAGCTTTCTTT. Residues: CASSLPTNTEAFF.

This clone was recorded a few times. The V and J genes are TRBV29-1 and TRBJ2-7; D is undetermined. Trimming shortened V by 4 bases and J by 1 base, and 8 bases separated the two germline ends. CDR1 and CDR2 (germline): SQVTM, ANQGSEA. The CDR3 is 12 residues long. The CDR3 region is CSVAFASYEQYF. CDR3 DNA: TGCAGCGTTGCCTTTGCGTCCTACGAGCAGTACTTC.

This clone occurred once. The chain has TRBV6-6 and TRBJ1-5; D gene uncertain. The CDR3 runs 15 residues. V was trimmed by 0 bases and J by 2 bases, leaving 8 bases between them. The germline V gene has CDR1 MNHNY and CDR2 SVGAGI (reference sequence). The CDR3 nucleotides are TGTGCCAGCAGTTACTCCTTCGGAGGCAATCAGCCCCAGCATTTT. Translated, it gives CASSYSFGGNQPQHF.

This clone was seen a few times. CDR3 coding DNA: TGTGCCAGCAGTTTGTTGTCCAGCGGGAGGGCCGGGAATGAGCAGTTCTTC. Its protein product is CASSLLSSGRAGNEQFF. This sequence joins TRBV27 and TRBJ2-1; the match to TRBD2 covers 10 bases. Germline lookup yields CDR1 MNHEY and CDR2 SMNVEV (reference sequence). This CDR3 has 17 amino acids. V lost 3 bases, J lost 7 bases, and 12 bases stayed unmatched.

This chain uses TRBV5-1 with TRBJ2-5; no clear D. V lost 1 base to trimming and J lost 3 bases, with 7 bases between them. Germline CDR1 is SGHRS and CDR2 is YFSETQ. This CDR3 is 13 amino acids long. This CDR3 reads CASSLTVKETQYF. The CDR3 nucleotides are TGCGCCAGCAGCTTGACAGTTAAAGAGACCCAGTACTTC.

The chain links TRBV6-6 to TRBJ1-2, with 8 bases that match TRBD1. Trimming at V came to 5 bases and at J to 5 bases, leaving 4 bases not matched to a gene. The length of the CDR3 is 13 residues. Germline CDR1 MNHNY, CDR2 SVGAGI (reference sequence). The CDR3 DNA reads TGTGCCAGCAGTCGGGACAGGCTTTATGGCTACACCTTC. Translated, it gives CASSRDRLYGYTF.

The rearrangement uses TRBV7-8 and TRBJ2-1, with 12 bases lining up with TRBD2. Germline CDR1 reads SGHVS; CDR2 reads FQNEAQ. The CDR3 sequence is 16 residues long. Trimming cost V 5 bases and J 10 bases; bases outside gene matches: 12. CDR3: CASSLSSGRALVEQFF. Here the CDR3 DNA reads TGTGCCAGCAGCCTCTCTAGCGGGAGGGCCTTAGTCGAGCAGTTCTTC.

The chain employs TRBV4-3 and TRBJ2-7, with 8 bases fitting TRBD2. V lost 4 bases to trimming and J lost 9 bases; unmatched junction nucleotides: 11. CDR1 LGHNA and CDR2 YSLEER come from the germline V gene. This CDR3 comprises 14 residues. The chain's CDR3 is CASSPTGTRIGQYF. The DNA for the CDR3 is TGCGCCAGCAGCCCGACCGGGACTAGAATAGGGCAGTACTTC.

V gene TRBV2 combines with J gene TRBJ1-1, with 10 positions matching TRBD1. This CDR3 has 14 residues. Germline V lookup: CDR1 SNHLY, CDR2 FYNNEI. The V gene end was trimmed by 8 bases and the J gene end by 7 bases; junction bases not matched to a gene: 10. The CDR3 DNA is TGTGCCAGCCAACGGGACAGGGGACTTTATGAAGCTTTCTTT. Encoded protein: CASQRDRGLYEAFF.

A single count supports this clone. CDR3 sequence reads: CASSVSAGELFF. CDR3 coding DNA: TGCGCCAGCAGTGTGAGCGCCGGGGAGCTGTTTTTT. The chain carries TRBV10-2 and TRBJ2-2; no definite D call. V was pared by 4 bases and J by 6 bases, with 6 bases between. The CDR3 extends over 12 amino acids. The germline V gene has CDR1 WSHSY and CDR2 SAAADI.

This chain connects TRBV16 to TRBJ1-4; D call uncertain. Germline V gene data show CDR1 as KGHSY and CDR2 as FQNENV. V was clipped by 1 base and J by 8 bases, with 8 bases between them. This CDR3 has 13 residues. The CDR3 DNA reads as TGTGCCAGCAGCCAATTCGGCAGGGAAAAACTGTTTTTT. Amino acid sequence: CASSQFGREKLFF. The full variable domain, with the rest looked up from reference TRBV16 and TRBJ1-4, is GEEVAQTPKHLVRGEGQKAKLYCAPIKGHSYVFWYQQVLKNEFKFLISFQNENVFDETGMPKERFSAKCLPNSPCSLEIQATKLEDSAVYFCASSQFGREKLFFGSGTQLSVL.

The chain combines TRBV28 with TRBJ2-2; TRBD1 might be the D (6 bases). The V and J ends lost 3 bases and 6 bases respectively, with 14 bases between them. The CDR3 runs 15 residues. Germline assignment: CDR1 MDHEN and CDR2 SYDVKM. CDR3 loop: CASSFSGGASGELFF. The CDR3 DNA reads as TGTGCCAGCAGTTTTTCTGGGGGCGCATCCGGGGAGCTGTTTTTT.

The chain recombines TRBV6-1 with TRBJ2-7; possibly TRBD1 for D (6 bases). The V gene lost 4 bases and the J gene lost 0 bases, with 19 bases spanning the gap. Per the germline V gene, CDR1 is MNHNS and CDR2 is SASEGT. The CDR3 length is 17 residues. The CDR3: CASSGSTGQYHSYEQYF. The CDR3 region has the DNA TGTGCCAGCAGTGGATCGACCGGACAGTACCACTCCTACGAGCAGTACTTC.